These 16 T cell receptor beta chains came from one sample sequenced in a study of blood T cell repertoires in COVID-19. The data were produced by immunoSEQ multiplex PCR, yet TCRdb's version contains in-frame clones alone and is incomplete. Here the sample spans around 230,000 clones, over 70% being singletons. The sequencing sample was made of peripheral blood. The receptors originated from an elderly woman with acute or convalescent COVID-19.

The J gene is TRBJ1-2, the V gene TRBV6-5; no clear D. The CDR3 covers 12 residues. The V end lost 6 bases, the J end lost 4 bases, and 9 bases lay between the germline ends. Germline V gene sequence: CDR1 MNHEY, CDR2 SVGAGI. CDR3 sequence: CASRGVSYGYTF. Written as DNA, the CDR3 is TGTGCCAGCAGGGGCGTCTCCTATGGCTACACCTTC.

The CDR3 DNA is TGTGCCAGCAGCCCCCAGGGGGCAGGGGGCGCGGCTGAAGCTTTCTTT. Protein sequence: CASSPQGAGGAAEAFF. V and J are TRBV3-1 (or the pseudogene TRBV3-2) and TRBJ1-1; 8 bases fit TRBD1. V lost 4 bases, J lost 6 bases, and 13 bases stayed unmatched. The CDR3 runs 16 residues. Per the germline V gene, CDR1 is LGHDT and CDR2 is YNNKEL (reference sequence).

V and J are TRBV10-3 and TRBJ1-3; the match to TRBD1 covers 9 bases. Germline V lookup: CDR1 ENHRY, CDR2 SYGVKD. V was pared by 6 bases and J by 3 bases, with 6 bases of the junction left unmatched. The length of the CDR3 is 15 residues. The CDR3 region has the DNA TGTGCCATCAGGCTAGGGACAGGGCTTGGAAACACCATATATTTT. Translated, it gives CAIRLGTGLGNTIYF.

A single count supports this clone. The CDR3 sequence: CASRRGLAGAAYNEQFF. Written as DNA, the CDR3 is TGTGCCAGCAGGAGGGGACTAGCGGGAGCCGCCTACAATGAGCAGTTCTTC. The V and J genes are TRBV2 and TRBJ2-1, with TRBD2 identical over 14 bases. The CDR3 runs 17 residues. V trimming: 6 bases; J trimming: 2 bases; junction bases outside the gene matches: 6. CDR1 and CDR2 from the germline V gene are SNHLY and FYNNEI.

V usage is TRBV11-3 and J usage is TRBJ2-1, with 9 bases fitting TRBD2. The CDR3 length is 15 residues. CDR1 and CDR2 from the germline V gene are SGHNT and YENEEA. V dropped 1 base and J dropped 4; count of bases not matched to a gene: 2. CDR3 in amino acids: CASSLGGGGYNEQFF. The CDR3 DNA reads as TGTGCCAGCAGCTTAGGCGGGGGGGGATACAATGAGCAGTTCTTC.

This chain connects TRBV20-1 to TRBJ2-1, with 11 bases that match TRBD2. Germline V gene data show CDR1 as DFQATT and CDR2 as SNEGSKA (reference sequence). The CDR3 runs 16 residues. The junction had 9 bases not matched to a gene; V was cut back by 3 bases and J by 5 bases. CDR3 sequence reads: CSASGLAGGFNNEQFF. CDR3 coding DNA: TGCAGTGCTAGTGGGCTAGCGGGAGGCTTCAACAATGAGCAGTTCTTC.

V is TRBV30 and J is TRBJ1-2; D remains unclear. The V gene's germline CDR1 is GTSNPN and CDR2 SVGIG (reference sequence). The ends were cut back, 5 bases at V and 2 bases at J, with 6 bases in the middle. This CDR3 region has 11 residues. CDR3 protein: CAWQENYGYTF. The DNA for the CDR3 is TGTGCCTGGCAAGAGAACTATGGCTACACCTTC.

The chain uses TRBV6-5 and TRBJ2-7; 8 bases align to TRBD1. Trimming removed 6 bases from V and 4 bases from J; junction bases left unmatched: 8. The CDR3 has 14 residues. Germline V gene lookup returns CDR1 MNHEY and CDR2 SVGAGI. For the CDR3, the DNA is TGTGCCAGCAGCATGGACAGGGACGGGTACGAGCAGTACTTC. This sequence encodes CASSMDRDGYEQYF.

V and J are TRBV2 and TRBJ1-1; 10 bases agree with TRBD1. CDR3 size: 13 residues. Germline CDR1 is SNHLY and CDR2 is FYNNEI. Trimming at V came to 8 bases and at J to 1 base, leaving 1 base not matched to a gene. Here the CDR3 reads CASGDRGNTEAFF. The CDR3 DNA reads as TGTGCCAGCGGGGACAGGGGGAACACTGAAGCTTTCTTT.

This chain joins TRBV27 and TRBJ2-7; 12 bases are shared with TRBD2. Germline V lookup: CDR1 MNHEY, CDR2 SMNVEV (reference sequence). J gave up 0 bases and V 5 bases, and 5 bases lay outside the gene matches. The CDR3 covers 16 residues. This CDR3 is CASSRLAGGFSYEQYF. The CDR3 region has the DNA TGTGCCAGCAGTCGGCTAGCGGGGGGGTTCTCCTACGAGCAGTACTTC.

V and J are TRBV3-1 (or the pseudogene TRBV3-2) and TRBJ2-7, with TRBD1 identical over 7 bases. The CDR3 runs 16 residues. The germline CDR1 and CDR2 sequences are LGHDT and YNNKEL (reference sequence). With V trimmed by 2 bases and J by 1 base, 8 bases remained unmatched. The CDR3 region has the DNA TGTGCCAGCAGCCAAAGGGGGCAGGGCCCGTCCTACGAGCAGTACTTC. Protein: CASSQRGQGPSYEQYF.

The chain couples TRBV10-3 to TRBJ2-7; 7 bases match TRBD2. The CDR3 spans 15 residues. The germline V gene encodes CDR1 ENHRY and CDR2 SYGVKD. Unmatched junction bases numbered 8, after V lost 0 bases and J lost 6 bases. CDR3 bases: TGTGCCATCAGTGAGTCGGGGGGGAGTGTCGGCGAGCAGTACTTC. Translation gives CAISESGGSVGEQYF.

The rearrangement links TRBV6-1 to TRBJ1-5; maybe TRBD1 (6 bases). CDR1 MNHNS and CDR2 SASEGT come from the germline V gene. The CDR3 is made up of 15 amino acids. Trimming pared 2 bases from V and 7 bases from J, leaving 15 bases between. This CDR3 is CASSEPTGRLQPQHF. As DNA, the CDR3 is TGTGCCAGCAGTGAACCTACAGGGCGCTTACAGCCCCAGCATTTT.

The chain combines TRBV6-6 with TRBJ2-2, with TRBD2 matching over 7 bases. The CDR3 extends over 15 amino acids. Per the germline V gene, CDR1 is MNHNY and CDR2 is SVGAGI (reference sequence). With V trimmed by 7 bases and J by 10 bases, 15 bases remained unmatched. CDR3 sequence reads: CASIDGMGGSAELFF. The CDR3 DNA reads TGTGCCAGCATTGATGGGATGGGGGGGTCGGCGGAGCTGTTTTTT.

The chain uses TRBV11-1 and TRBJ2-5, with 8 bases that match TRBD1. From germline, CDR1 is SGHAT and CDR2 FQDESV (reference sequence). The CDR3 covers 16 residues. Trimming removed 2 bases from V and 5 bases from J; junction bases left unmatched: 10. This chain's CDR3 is CASSLRGQVRSETQYF. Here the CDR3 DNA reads TGTGCCAGCAGCTTAAGGGGACAGGTCAGGAGCGAGACCCAGTACTTC.

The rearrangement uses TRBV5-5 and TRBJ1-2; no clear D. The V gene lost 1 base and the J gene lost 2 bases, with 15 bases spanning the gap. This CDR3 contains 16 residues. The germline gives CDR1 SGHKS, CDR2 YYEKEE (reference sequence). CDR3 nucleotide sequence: TGTGCCAGCAGCTTGAATCCAGGCCGTACCAACTATGGCTACACCTTC. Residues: CASSLNPGRTNYGYTF.